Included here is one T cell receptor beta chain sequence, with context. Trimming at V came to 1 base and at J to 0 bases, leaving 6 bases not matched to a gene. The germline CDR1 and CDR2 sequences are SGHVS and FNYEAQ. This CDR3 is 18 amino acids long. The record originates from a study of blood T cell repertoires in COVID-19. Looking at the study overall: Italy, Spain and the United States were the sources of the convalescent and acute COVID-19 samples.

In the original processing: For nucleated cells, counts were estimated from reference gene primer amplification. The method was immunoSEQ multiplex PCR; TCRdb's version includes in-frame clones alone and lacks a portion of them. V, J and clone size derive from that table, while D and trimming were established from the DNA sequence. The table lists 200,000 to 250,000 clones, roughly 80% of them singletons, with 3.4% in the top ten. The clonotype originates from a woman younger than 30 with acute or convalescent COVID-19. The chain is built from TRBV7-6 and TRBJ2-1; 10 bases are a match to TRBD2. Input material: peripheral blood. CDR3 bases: TGTGCCAGCAGCTTAGAAAGCGGGAGGGCCTTCTCCTACAATGAGCAGTTCTTC. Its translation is CASSLESGRAFSYNEQFF.